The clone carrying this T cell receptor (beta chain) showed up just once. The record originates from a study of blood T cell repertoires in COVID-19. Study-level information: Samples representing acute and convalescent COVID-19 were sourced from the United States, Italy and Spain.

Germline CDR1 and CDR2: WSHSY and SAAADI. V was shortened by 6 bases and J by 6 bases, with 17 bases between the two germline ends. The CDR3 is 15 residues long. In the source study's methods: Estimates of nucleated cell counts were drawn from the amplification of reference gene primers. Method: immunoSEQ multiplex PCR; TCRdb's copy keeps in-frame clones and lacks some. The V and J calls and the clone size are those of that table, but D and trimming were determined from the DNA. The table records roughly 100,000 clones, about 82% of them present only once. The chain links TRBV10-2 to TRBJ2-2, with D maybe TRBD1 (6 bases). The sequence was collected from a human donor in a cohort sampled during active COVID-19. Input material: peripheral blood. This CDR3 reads CASRISPGASGELFF. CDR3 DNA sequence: TGCGCCAGCAGAATCTCCCCAGGGGCTTCCGGGGAGCTGTTTTTT.